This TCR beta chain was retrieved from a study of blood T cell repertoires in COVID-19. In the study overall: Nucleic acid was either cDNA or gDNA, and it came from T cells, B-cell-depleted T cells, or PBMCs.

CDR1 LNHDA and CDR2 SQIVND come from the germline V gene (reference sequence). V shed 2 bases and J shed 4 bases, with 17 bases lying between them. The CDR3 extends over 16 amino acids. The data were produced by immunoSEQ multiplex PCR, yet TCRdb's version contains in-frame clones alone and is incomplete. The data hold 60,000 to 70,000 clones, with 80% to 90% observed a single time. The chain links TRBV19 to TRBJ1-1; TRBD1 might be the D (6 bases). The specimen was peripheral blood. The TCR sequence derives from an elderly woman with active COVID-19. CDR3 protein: CASSIRGGARGTEAFF. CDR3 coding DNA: TGTGCCAGTAGTATAAGGGGGGGAGCGCGGGGCACTGAAGCTTTCTTT.